What follows are 4 T cell receptor beta chains derived from one specimen sequenced in a study of blood T cell repertoires in COVID-19. The assay was immunoSEQ multiplex PCR, and TCRdb's table has in-frame clones only and misses some. The table has around 80,000 clones, about three quarters seen once; the top ten hold 15% to 20%. The sequencing sample was made of peripheral blood. The receptor set was obtained from a woman of 80 years or more with active or convalescent COVID-19.

There are a few counts of this clone. The gene calls are TRBV9 and TRBJ2-7; TRBD2 is a possible D gene (6 bases). The CDR3 is 13 residues long. The germline V gene has CDR1 SGDLS and CDR2 YYNGEE. Trimming cost V 0 bases and J 5 bases, with 9 bases left between them. The CDR3 protein is CASSVGGGNEQYF. The CDR3 DNA reads TGTGCCAGCAGCGTAGGGGGAGGCAACGAGCAGTACTTC.

This clone was observed a handful of times. The chain links TRBV5-6 to TRBJ1-5; 8 nucleotides align to TRBD1. The CDR3 loop spans 14 amino acids. Germline loops: CDR1 SGHDT, CDR2 YYEEEE. V lost 4 bases and J lost 5; bases outside the gene matches: 5. The CDR3 loop reads CASSRTGRDQPQHF. CDR3 coding DNA: TGTGCCAGCAGCCGGACAGGGCGCGATCAGCCCCAGCATTTT.

The J gene is TRBJ2-3, the V gene TRBV5-6, with a weak D call TRBD2 (5 bases). The CDR3 sequence is 15 residues long. From germline, CDR1 is SGHDT and CDR2 YYEEEE. Trimming left V 4 bases short and J 3 bases short, with 15 bases between. CDR3: CASSEDYLLTDTQYF. CDR3 coding DNA: TGTGCCAGCAGCGAAGACTACCTCCTGACAGATACGCAGTATTTT.

In this sample, this clone turned up a few times. The chain joins TRBV5-1 to TRBJ2-7, with D possibly TRBD1 on 5 matching bases. The CDR3 covers 14 residues. Per germline, CDR1 SGHRS and CDR2 YFSETQ. Trimming pared 0 bases from V and 5 bases from J, leaving 12 bases between. The CDR3, as DNA: TGCGCCAGCAGCTTGGCCAGGGAAGACGACGAGCAGTACTTC. It codes for CASSLAREDDEQYF.